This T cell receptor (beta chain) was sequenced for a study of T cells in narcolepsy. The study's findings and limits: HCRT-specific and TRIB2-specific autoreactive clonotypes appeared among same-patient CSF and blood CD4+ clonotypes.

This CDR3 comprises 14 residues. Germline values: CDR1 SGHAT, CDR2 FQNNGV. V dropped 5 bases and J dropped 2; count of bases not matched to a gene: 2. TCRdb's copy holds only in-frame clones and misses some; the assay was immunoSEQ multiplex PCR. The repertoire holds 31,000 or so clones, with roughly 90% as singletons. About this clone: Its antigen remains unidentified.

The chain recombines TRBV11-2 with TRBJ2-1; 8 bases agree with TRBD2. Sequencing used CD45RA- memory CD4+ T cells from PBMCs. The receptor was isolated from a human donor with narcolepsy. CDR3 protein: CASSRGGTYNEQFF. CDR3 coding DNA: TGTGCCAGCAGCCGGGGGGGCACCTACAATGAGCAGTTCTTC. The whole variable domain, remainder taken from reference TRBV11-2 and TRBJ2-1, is EAGVAQSPRYKIIEKRQSVAFWCNPISGHATLYWYQQILGQGPKLLIQFQNNGVVDDSQLPKDRFSAERLKGVDSTLKIQPAKLEDSAVYLCASSRGGTYNEQFFGPGTRLTVL.